This note documents a single T cell receptor (beta chain) sequence. The antigen is undetermined. CDR3 length: 13 residues. Germline V gene sequence: CDR1 MNHEY, CDR2 SVGAGI. The V gene lost 6 bases and the J gene lost 1 base, with 9 bases spanning the gap. Measured with immunoSEQ multiplex PCR; TCRdb has only the in-frame clones, and not every one. The sample includes more than 150,000 clones, 92% of them seen just once. This entry comes from a study of T cell responses to AZD1222 COVID-19 vaccine. Whole-study context: Second-dose recipients at about 4 or about 12 weeks were treated as one pooled group. Study observations and caveats: Repertoire collection took place solely once the T cell response had peaked. Dominant at 160-218 and 743-854, vaccine-associated CD4 TCRs also spanned spike. Recipients of AZD1222 seropositive at baseline numbered only five or six.

This clonotype was obtained from an adult in good health. This chain uses TRBV6-5 with TRBJ1-1; D uncertain. Sample: peripheral blood, taken on day 0 of AZD1222 vaccination. The CDR3 DNA reads TGTGCCAGCAGCTTTGACAAGAACACTGAAGCTTTCTTT. Its translation is CASSFDKNTEAFF.